The rows below give T cell receptor beta chains drawn from one sample of a study of identical twins. TCRdb processed the 5' RACE reads anew with MiXCR; each CDR3 protein has one entry. The sample lists around 370,000 distinct CDR3 sequences; 9% were seen once. The sequencing sample was made of naive T cells sorted from blood. The receptor set was obtained from a woman aged 45-60 years in good health. Each CDR3 is given with its conserved first and last residue. The D gene is left open where the match is weak. Size tells how often a clone was seen (once, few, many) or the class of an expanded clone, and some rows leave it out.

J gene	clone size	D gene	V gene	CDR3 DNA	CDR3 protein
TRBJ2-1	-	-	TRBV20-1	TGCAGTGCTATCTCCCCGGGGCGGAACTCCTACAATGAGCAGTTCTTC	CSAISPGRNSYNEQFF
TRBJ1-1	many	-	TRBV4-1	TGCGCCAGCAGCCCCGAAACAGGAATGAACACTGAAGCTTTCTTT	CASSPETGMNTEAFF
TRBJ2-5	-	TRBD1	TRBV12-3/TRBV12-4	TGTGCCAGCAGTTTACCGGGACAGGGCTGGGAGACCCAGTACTTC	CASSLPGQGWETQYF
TRBJ2-4	few	-	TRBV12-3/TRBV12-4	TGTGCCAGCAGTTTTGTCGAGAGCATTCAGTACTTC	CASSFVESIQYF
TRBJ2-1	-	-	TRBV6-5	TGTGCCAGCAGTTACTCGATGGGCGGGGTCGCCGAGCAGTTCTTC	CASSYSMGGVAEQFF
TRBJ2-3	few	TRBD2	TRBV20-1	TGCAGTTCTCTCCCCCCAGTCGGCGGGAGTTCCGGCACAGATACGCAGTATTTT	CSSLPPVGGSSGTDTQYF
TRBJ1-4	-	-	TRBV7-2	TGTGCCAGCAGCATACAGGGTTCCGAAAAACTGTTTTTT	CASSIQGSEKLFF
TRBJ2-5	many	-	TRBV20-1	TGCAGTGCTAGAGCTGCGGGGCACAACCAAGAGACCCAGTACTTC	CSARAAGHNQETQYF
TRBJ2-1	few	-	TRBV29-1	TGCAGCGTTGACAGGGGAGGGGTATACAATGAGCAGTTCTTC	CSVDRGGVYNEQFF
TRBJ2-1	-	TRBD1	TRBV7-9	TGTGCCAGCAGCTTAGTTGGGGGACAGGGGATCAATGAGCAGTTCTTC	CASSLVGGQGINEQFF
TRBJ1-1	-	-	TRBV4-1	TGCGCCAGCAGCCAAGAACAGGGTGTAGTCGCTGAAGCTTTCTTT	CASSQEQGVVAEAFF
TRBJ2-1	many	-	TRBV11-2	TGTGCCAGCAGCTTAGATGCAGGTTCCTACAATGAGCAGTTCTTC	CASSLDAGSYNEQFF
TRBJ1-1	-	-	TRBV19	TGTGCCAGTAGCTTACAGAGTGGGGGCAAGGGCACTGAAGCTTTCTTT	CASSLQSGGKGTEAFF
TRBJ2-1	few	-	TRBV12-3/TRBV12-4	TGTGCCAGCAGTTTAGCGCGAGTATGGCTACCACTATTGTTCTTC	CASSLARVWLPLLFF
TRBJ1-1	once	-	TRBV2	TGTGCCAGCAGGGCCCAAGACCCGAACACTGAAGCTTTCTTT	CASRAQDPNTEAFF
TRBJ2-7	many	-	TRBV12-3/TRBV12-4	TGTGCCAGCAGTTTACATTCCGGGGGCGAGCAGTACTTC	CASSLHSGGEQYF
TRBJ2-1	-	-	TRBV27	TGTGCCAGCAAATCCCGGAGAGGGGTTCAGAGCTCCTACAATGAGCAGGTCTTC	CASKSRRGVQSSYNEQVF
TRBJ2-3	-	TRBD1	TRBV6-5	TGTGCCAGCAAAAGGGGGCAGATCGCAGATACGCAGTATTTT	CASKRGQIADTQYF
TRBJ1-1	many	-	TRBV7-9	TGTGCCAGCCGCAATGGCGGGGCGAACACTGAAGCTTTCTTT	CASRNGGANTEAFF
TRBJ2-4	-	-	TRBV27	TGTGCCAGCAGTCCCGACAGACCCATAAACATTCAGTACTTC	CASSPDRPINIQYF